Below are 10 T cell receptor beta chains sequenced from a single sample in a study of cytomegalovirus exposure and HLA in healthy donors. PCR involved 60 Vbeta and 13 Jbeta primers. Produced via immunoSEQ multiplex PCR; TCRdb's table is partial and in-frame only. Of 130,000 or so clones listed, about 75% are singletons. The sequenced sample consisted of PBMCs. These receptors were collected from a man aged 35-49 years in good health and CMV-seronegative.

There are a few counts of this clone. V is TRBV9 and J is TRBJ1-1; D is undetermined. Germline CDR1 reads SGDLS; CDR2 reads YYNGEE. This CDR3 has 12 amino acids. The V gene lost 4 bases and the J gene lost 3 bases, with 7 bases spanning the gap. The CDR3 coding sequence is TGTGCCAGCAGCCCACAATACACTGAAGCTTTCTTT. It translates to CASSPQYTEAFF.

The chain uses TRBV29-1 and TRBJ2-3; maybe TRBD2 (7 bases). This CDR3 spans 15 amino acids. Between the trimmed V and J ends, which lost 4 bases and 0 bases, there was a span of 14 bases. Looked up from germline, CDR1 is SQVTM and CDR2 is ANQGSEA. CDR3 DNA sequence: TGCAGCGTTGCGCGGGCGGGGGCTAGCACAGATACGCAGTATTTT. Its translation is CSVARAGASTDTQYF.

V and J are TRBV28 and TRBJ1-1, with 8 bases fitting TRBD1. Germline loops: CDR1 MDHEN, CDR2 SYDVKM. Trimming at V came to 5 bases and at J to 3 bases, leaving 8 bases not matched to a gene. The CDR3 loop spans 15 amino acids. This chain's CDR3 is CASSATGERYTEAFF. DNA for the CDR3: TGTGCCAGCAGTGCGACAGGGGAAAGGTACACTGAAGCTTTCTTT.

The chain carries TRBV19 and TRBJ2-3, with 9 bases that match TRBD2. J was trimmed by 4 bases and V by 4 bases; bases with no gene match: 3. The germline V gene encodes CDR1 LNHDA and CDR2 SQIVND (reference sequence). The CDR3 spans 14 residues. The CDR3 DNA reads TGTGCCAGTAGTAGCGGGGGGGCCGCAGATACGCAGTATTTT. Translated: CASSSGGAADTQYF.

The chain uses TRBV5-4 and TRBJ1-4; perhaps TRBD1 as D (5 bases). V was shortened by 1 base and J by 8 bases, with 12 bases between the two germline ends. The germline CDR1 and CDR2 sequences are SGHNT and YYREEE (reference sequence). The CDR3 sequence is 14 residues long. CDR3 protein: CASSLSQGGEKLFF. In DNA form, the CDR3 reads TGTGCCAGCAGCTTGTCCCAGGGAGGAGAAAAACTGTTTTTT.

This chain joins TRBV14 and TRBJ1-1, with D unclear. Germline lookup yields CDR1 SGHDN and CDR2 FVKESK. Trimming pared 0 bases from V and 9 bases from J, leaving 8 bases between. This CDR3 region has 12 residues. The CDR3 DNA reads TGTGCCAGCAGCCAAGACACGGTAAAAGCTTTCTTT. Its protein is CASSQDTVKAFF.

On this clone itself: At one end, the junction sequence differs from germline, possibly due to a read error. Different DNA sequences within this sample yield the same CDR3. The gene calls are TRBV4-2 and TRBJ2-7, with 7 bases matching TRBD1. Germline V gene sequence: CDR1 LGHNA, CDR2 YNFKEQ. The CDR3 contains 20 residues. This chain's CDR3 is CASSQDPLGTVGVRGYEQYF. CDR3 bases: TGTGCTAGCAGCCAAGATCCGCTGGGGACAGTGGGTGTTCGGGGCTACGAGCAGTACTTC.

J is TRBJ1-4 and V is TRBV4-1; 8 bases agree with TRBD1. Losses at the gene ends were 4 bases for V and 12 bases for J; bases not matched to a gene: 4. CDR3 size: 12 residues. Germline CDR1 reads MGHRA; CDR2 reads YSYEKL. CDR3 nucleotides: TGCGCCAGCAGCCCAACAGGGGGTGAACTGTTTTTT. It translates to CASSPTGGELFF.

The rearrangement joins TRBV4-1 to TRBJ1-6; TRBD1 matches 7 bases. V shed 2 bases, J shed 7 bases, and the junction held 14 bases outside the gene matches. The CDR3 is 18 amino acids. Germline values: CDR1 MGHRA, CDR2 YSYEKL. The CDR3 is CASSQKGGGMSVNSPLHF. CDR3 in DNA: TGCGCCAGCAGCCAAAAAGGGGGCGGGATGTCGGTCAATTCACCCCTCCACTTT.

This chain joins TRBV7-3 and TRBJ1-1, with D unresolved. Per the germline V gene, CDR1 is SGHTA and CDR2 is FQGTGA. The germline V and J ends were trimmed by 2 bases and 5 bases, with 12 bases remaining between them. CDR3 length: 14 residues. The CDR3 loop reads CASSLQVGGTEAFF. The DNA of the CDR3 is TGTGCCAGCAGCTTACAGGTGGGAGGGACTGAAGCTTTCTTT.